Listed here is a single T cell receptor beta chain. What it binds is unknown. This record belongs to a study of cytomegalovirus exposure and HLA in healthy donors. Study results and caveats: Across HLA loci, a later analysis found differing TCR association rates, with DRB1 most and HLA-C fewest.

Unmatched junction bases numbered 6, after V lost 0 bases and J lost 6 bases. Germline lookup yields CDR1 GTSNPN and CDR2 SVGIG (reference sequence). The CDR3 consists of 15 residues. Primers for the PCR totalled 60 Vbeta and 13 Jbeta. Sequencing used immunoSEQ multiplex PCR; TCRdb keeps in-frame clones, though not all of them. Of some 98,000 clones in the sample, roughly 70% were seen once. This TCR derives from a man in his fifties in good health and CMV-seronegative. The chain couples TRBV30 to TRBJ2-1; TRBD2 matches at 9 bases. Sequencing used PBMCs. The CDR3 bases are TGTGCCTGGAGTGTCAGGCTAGCGGGACCCAATGAGCAGTTCTTC. Amino acids: CAWSVRLAGPNEQFF.